These T cell receptor beta chains were read from a single sample in a study of T cell repertoires in cytomegalovirus infection. TCRdb redid the calling of the reads with MiXCR, one entry per CDR3 protein. Among just under 300,000 distinct CDR3 sequences listed, roughly a tenth were seen once. Material for sequencing was PBMCs. The source is a human donor in good health (CMV status not recorded). Some clones in this sample may be carry-over from other donors' samples. CDR3s include the opening cysteine and the closing phenylalanine or tryptophan. D genes are given only for firm matches. Some rows mark clone size as missing; the rest say once, few, many or name a class of expanded clone.

J	V	length	D	size	CDR3	DNA
TRBJ2-3	TRBV3-1	14	-	few	CASSAHYREDTQYF	TGTGCCAGCAGCGCTCATTACAGGGAAGATACGCAGTATTTT
TRBJ1-1	TRBV7-9	14	-	many	CASSAAQENTEAFF	TGTGCCAGCAGCGCCGCACAGGAAAACACTGAAGCTTTCTTT
TRBJ2-5	TRBV7-9	16	TRBD2	many	CASSLGLAGDQETQYF	TGTGCCAGCAGCTTGGGGCTAGCGGGGGACCAAGAGACCCAGTACTTC
TRBJ1-6	TRBV10-3	14	TRBD1	few	CAISQTGVNSPLHF	TGTGCCATCAGTCAGACAGGGGTTAATTCACCCCTCCACTTT
TRBJ2-3	TRBV20-1	14	TRBD1	many	CSTPGQGIPDTQYF	TGCAGTACTCCGGGACAGGGAATACCAGATACGCAGTATTTT
TRBJ2-6	TRBV11-3	16	-	many	CASSPGTISGANVLTF	TGTGCCAGCAGCCCCGGGACCATCTCTGGGGCCAACGTCCTGACTTTC
TRBJ1-2	TRBV19	16	TRBD1	-	CASGTRSGGDDYGYTF	TGTGCCAGTGGGACCCGGTCAGGGGGCGATGACTATGGCTACACCTTC
TRBJ2-3	TRBV6-2/TRBV6-3	13	-	many	CASSAGPDNTQYF	TGTGCCAGCAGTGCAGGACCCGACAATACGCAGTATTTT
TRBJ2-3	TRBV25-1	13	-	-	CASSESGSGTQYF	TGTGCCAGCAGTGAATCAGGCTCGGGTACGCAGTATTTT
TRBJ1-5	TRBV9	15	-	-	CASSVGGEPRRPQHF	TGTGCCAGCAGCGTAGGGGGGGAACCCAGGCGGCCCCAGCATTTT
TRBJ2-1	TRBV12-5	13	-	many	CASGLGVSNEQFF	TGTGCTAGTGGTCTGGGAGTAAGCAATGAGCAGTTCTTC
TRBJ2-1	TRBV6-2/TRBV6-3	14	TRBD1	many	CASSSDRGTNEQFF	TGTGCCAGCAGTTCGGACAGGGGGACGAATGAGCAGTTCTTC
TRBJ1-3	TRBV3-1	12	-	many	CASSQQGNTIYF	TGTGCCAGCAGCCAACAGGGAAACACCATATATTTT
TRBJ2-3	TRBV12-3/TRBV12-4	11	TRBD2	many	CASSTGGANYF	TGTGCCAGCAGCACCGGGGGGGCGAACTATTTT
TRBJ2-5	TRBV5-5	16	-	-	CASSAHFGPLGETQYF	TGTGCCAGCAGCGCCCACTTCGGACCCTTGGGAGAGACCCAGTACTTC
TRBJ1-1	TRBV20-1	14	-	many	CSARLGLTNTEAFF	TGCAGTGCTAGACTAGGACTTACGAACACTGAAGCTTTCTTT
TRBJ1-5	TRBV12-5	13	-	few	CASGLGVTQPQHF	TGTGCTAGTGGTTTGGGGGTTACTCAGCCCCAGCATTTT
TRBJ1-1	TRBV9	15	-	few	CASRALGQLNTEAFF	TGTGCCAGCAGAGCCCTCGGACAGCTGAACACTGAAGCTTTCTTT
TRBJ2-5	TRBV7-2	15	TRBD2	many	CASSLNSGGWETQYF	TGTGCCAGCAGCTTAAATAGCGGGGGGTGGGAGACCCAGTACTTC
TRBJ1-2	TRBV28	14	-	-	CASRTADSYHGYTF	TGTGCCAGCAGAACAGCCGACAGCTATCATGGCTACACCTTC
TRBJ2-2	TRBV3-1	19	TRBD1	few	CASSSPWGTGVSNTGELFF	TGTGCCAGCAGCTCCCCTTGGGGGACAGGGGTTTCGAACACCGGGGAGCTGTTTTTT
TRBJ1-4	TRBV20-1	14	-	many	CSARTVRTNEKLFF	TGCAGTGCTAGAACAGTCCGGACTAATGAAAAACTGTTTTTT
TRBJ1-3	TRBV7-2	15	-	many	CASSLARGSGNTIYF	TGTGCCAGCAGCTTAGCGCGGGGCTCTGGAAACACCATATATTTT
TRBJ1-2	TRBV28	15	TRBD1	many	CASSLPGGRGSGYTF	TGTGCCAGCAGTTTACCAGGGGGCCGAGGATCTGGCTACACCTTC
TRBJ1-2	TRBV7-9	16	TRBD1	many	CASSAELQGGNYGYTF	TGTGCCAGCAGCGCCGAATTACAGGGGGGGAACTATGGCTACACCTTC
TRBJ2-5	TRBV7-9	15	-	many	CASTSKPLNQETQYF	TGTGCCAGCACCTCTAAGCCCCTCAACCAAGAGACCCAGTACTTC
TRBJ1-1	TRBV6-2/TRBV6-3	14	-	many	CASSYRTAVSEAFF	TGTGCCAGCAGTTACAGGACAGCAGTCTCTGAAGCTTTCTTT
TRBJ2-5	TRBV29-1	14	TRBD1	many	CSVEEPGQGWAQYF	TGCAGCGTTGAAGAGCCGGGACAGGGATGGGCCCAGTACTTC
TRBJ1-2	TRBV7-2	14	-	many	CASSPRRWAYGYTF	TGTGCCAGCAGCCCTCGGAGGTGGGCCTATGGCTACACCTTC
TRBJ2-2	TRBV7-8	16	-	many	CASSLQRAARAGELFF	TGTGCCAGCAGCTTACAACGGGCAGCGAGGGCCGGGGAGCTGTTTTTT
TRBJ2-2	TRBV6-5	18	-	-	CASSYSYPGLRTVGELFF	TGTGCCAGCAGTTACTCTTATCCGGGACTGCGCACCGTCGGGGAGCTGTTTTTT
TRBJ2-1	TRBV29-1	15	TRBD2	-	CSVEERTSGVRGQFF	TGCAGCGTTGAAGAAAGGACTAGCGGGGTCCGGGGGCAGTTCTTC
TRBJ2-1	TRBV11-1	18	TRBD2	many	CASSLSGGAGLRYNEQFF	TGTGCCAGCAGCTTGTCCGGGGGGGCCGGTTTGAGGTACAATGAGCAGTTCTTC
TRBJ2-1	TRBV28	12	-	few	CASRGTVALQFF	TGTGCCAGCAGGGGCACAGTGGCTTTGCAGTTCTTC
TRBJ1-3	TRBV6-6	12	-	many	CATSFSGNTIYF	TGTGCCACCAGTTTCTCTGGAAACACCATATATTTT
TRBJ2-2	TRBV20-1	13	-	-	CSASMGRAGELFF	TGCAGTGCTAGTATGGGGCGGGCCGGGGAGCTGTTTTTT
TRBJ1-2	TRBV7-2	11	-	-	CASSVEDGYTF	TGTGCCAGCAGCGTTGAGGATGGCTACACCTTC
TRBJ1-1	TRBV6-5	15	TRBD1	-	CASSYSLTGETEAFF	TGTGCCAGCAGTTACTCGTTAACAGGGGAAACTGAAGCTTTCTTT
TRBJ2-3	TRBV11-3	17	TRBD1	-	CASSIRGGTGVADTQYF	TGTGCCAGCAGCATCCGCGGGGGGACAGGGGTTGCTGATACGCAGTATTTT
TRBJ1-1	TRBV29-1	13	TRBD1	-	CSGFGTANTEAFF	TGCAGCGGATTCGGGACAGCGAACACTGAAGCTTTCTTT
TRBJ1-1	TRBV28	12	-	many	CASGAGSPEAFF	TGTGCCTCCGGGGCAGGGAGCCCTGAAGCTTTCTTT
TRBJ2-2	TRBV5-5	15	-	many	CASTPSQGGAGELFF	TGTGCCAGCACCCCCTCTCAGGGGGGAGCCGGGGAGCTGTTTTTT
TRBJ1-5	TRBV27	15	TRBD1	-	CASSLGQGKFQPQHF	TGTGCCAGCAGTTTAGGACAGGGCAAGTTTCAGCCCCAGCATTTT
TRBJ2-3	TRBV20-1	14	-	many	CSARGQVLTDTQYF	TGCAGTGCTAGAGGACAGGTTCTCACAGATACGCAGTATTTT
TRBJ1-1	TRBV5-1	15	TRBD1	many	CASSALGQTNTEAFF	TGCGCCAGCAGTGCCCTGGGACAGACAAACACTGAAGCTTTCTTT
TRBJ1-2	TRBV5-5	14	TRBD1	many	CASSSNRGLHGYTF	TGTGCCAGCAGCTCTAACAGGGGGCTGCATGGCTACACCTTC
TRBJ1-1	TRBV12-3/TRBV12-4	14	TRBD1	-	CASSQPGGATEAFF	TGTGCCAGCAGTCAGCCAGGGGGCGCAACTGAAGCTTTCTTT
TRBJ2-2	TRBV24-1	14	-	many	CATGGSANTGELFF	TGTGCCACCGGAGGATCCGCGAACACCGGGGAGCTGTTTTTT
TRBJ2-1	TRBV19	17	-	many	CASSTPPVSGRYNEQFF	TGTGCCAGTAGTACCCCTCCAGTATCGGGGCGGTACAATGAGCAGTTCTTC
TRBJ2-3	TRBV6-2/TRBV6-3	13	TRBD2	-	CASRRTRRDTQYF	TGTGCCAGCAGGAGGACTAGAAGAGATACGCAGTATTTT
TRBJ2-5	TRBV20-1	13	-	few	CSASTSPAGSQYF	TGCAGTGCTTCAACTAGCCCGGCCGGGTCCCAGTACTTC
TRBJ1-6	TRBV7-2	12	-	many	CASSRDSDLLHF	TGTGCCAGCAGCAGGGACTCCGATCTTCTCCACTTT
TRBJ2-6	TRBV5-6	16	-	many	CASSVKGGSGANVLTF	TGTGCCAGCAGCGTGAAAGGGGGCTCTGGGGCCAACGTCCTGACTTTC
TRBJ2-7	TRBV20-1	15	-	many	CSARDLGQGSYEQYF	TGCAGTGCTAGAGATTTGGGACAAGGGTCCTACGAGCAGTACTTC
TRBJ1-4	TRBV10-2	14	-	many	CASREAPTNEKLFF	TGCGCCAGCAGAGAGGCCCCAACTAATGAAAAACTGTTTTTT
TRBJ1-2	TRBV5-4	14	-	-	CASSTHRENYGYTF	TGTGCCAGCAGCACCCACCGGGAGAACTATGGCTACACCTTC
TRBJ2-1	TRBV29-1	11	-	-	CSGGGGNEQFF	TGCAGCGGGGGCGGAGGGAATGAGCAGTTCTTC
TRBJ2-4	TRBV7-2	13	-	many	CASSLAGQNIQYF	TGTGCCAGCAGCTTAGCGGGCCAAAACATTCAGTACTTC
TRBJ1-2	TRBV29-1	11	TRBD1	many	CSVGTGYGYTF	TGCAGCGTCGGGACAGGGTATGGCTACACCTTC